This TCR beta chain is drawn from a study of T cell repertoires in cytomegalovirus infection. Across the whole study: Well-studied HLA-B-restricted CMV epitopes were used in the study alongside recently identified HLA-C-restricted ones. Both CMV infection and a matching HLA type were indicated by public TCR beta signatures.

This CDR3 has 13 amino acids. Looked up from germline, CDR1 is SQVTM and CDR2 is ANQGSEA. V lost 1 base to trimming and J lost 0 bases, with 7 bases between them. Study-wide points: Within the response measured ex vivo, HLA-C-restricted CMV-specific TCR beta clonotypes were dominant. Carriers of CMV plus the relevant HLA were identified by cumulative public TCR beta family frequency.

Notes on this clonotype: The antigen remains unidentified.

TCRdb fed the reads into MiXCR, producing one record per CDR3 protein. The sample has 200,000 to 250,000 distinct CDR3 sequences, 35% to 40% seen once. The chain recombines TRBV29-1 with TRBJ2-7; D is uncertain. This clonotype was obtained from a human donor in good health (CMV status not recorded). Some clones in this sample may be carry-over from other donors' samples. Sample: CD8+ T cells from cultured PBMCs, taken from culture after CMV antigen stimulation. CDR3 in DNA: TGCAGCGTTGAAGGGCGCCACTCCTACGAGCAGTACTTC. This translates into CSVEGRHSYEQYF.